The text below deals with one T cell receptor beta chain. All sequencing subjects had displayed CD8+CD57+ cell expansion on flow cytometry. Each of the patients presented with severe acquired aplastic anemia. Genomic DNA constituted the template upon which TCR beta VDJ and CDR3 profiling was performed. TCRdb used MiXCR to reprocess the reads, holding one entry per CDR3 protein. The sample records 150,000 to 200,000 distinct CDR3 sequences, roughly 50% being singletons. The sample comes from a study of CD8+CD57+ T cells in acquired aplastic anemia. The sequence was obtained from a human donor with aplastic anemia. The sequenced sample was sorted CD4+, CD8+, or CD8+CD57+ T cells (not recorded which) from PBMCs.

The CDR3 DNA is TGTGCCAGTAGGCCCTCGGGCTTTGGCACTGAAGCTTTCTTT. This encodes CASRPSGFGTEAFF. The chain joins TRBV19 to TRBJ1-1; D call uncertain. The CDR3 length is 14 residues. Germline V CDR1 and CDR2: LNHDA, SQIVND (reference sequence). The ends were cut back, 6 bases at V and 4 bases at J, with 15 bases in the middle.